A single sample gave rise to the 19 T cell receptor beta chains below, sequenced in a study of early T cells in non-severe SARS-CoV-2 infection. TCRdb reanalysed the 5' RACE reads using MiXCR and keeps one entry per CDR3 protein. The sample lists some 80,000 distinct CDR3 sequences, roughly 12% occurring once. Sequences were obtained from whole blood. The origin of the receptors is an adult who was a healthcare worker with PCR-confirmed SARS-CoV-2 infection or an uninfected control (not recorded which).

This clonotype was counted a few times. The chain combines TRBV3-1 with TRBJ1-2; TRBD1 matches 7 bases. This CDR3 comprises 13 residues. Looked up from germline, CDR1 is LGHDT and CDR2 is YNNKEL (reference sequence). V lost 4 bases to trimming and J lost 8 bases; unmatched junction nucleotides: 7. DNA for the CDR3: TGTGCCAGCAGCCTTGACAGGGAGAGAGGCTACACCTTC. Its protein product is CASSLDRERGYTF. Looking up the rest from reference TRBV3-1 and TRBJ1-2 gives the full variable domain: DTAVSQTPKYLVTQMGNDKSIKCEQNLGHDTMYWYKQDSKKFLKIMFSYNNKELIINETVPNRFSPKSPDKAHLNLHINSLELGDSAVYFCASSLDRERGYTFGSGTRLTVV.

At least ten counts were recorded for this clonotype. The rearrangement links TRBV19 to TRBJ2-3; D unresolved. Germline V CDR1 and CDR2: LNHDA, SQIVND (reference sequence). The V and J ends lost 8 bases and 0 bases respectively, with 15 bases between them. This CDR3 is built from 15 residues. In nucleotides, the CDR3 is TGTGCCAGTGCTAATCGAGGCGCCAGCACAGATACGCAGTATTTT. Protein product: CASANRGASTDTQYF.

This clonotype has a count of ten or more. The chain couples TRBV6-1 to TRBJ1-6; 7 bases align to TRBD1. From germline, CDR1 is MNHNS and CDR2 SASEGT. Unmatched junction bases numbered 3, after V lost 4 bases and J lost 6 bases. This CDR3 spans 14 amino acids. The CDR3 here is CASSARQGNSPLHF. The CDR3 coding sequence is TGTGCCAGCAGTGCCCGACAGGGTAATTCACCCCTCCACTTT.

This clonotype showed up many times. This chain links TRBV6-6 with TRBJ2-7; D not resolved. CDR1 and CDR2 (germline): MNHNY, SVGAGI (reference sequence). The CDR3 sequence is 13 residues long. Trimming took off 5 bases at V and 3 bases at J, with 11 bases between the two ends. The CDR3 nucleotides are TGTGCCAGCAGTCCGTCAGCCTTCTACGAGCAGTACTTC. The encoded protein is CASSPSAFYEQYF.

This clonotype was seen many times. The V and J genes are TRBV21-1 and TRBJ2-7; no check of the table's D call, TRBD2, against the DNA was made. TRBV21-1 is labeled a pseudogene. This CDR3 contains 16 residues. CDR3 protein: CASSPKQDLRSYEQYF. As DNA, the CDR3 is TGTGCCAGCAGCCCAAAGCAAGACCTCCGCTCCTACGAGCAGTACTTC.

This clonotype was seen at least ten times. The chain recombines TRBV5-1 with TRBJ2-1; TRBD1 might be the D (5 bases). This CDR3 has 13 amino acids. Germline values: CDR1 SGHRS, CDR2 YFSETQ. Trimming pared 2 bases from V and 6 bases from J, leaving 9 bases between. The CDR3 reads CASSLTGGNEQFF. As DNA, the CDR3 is TGCGCCAGCAGCTTAACAGGTGGCAATGAGCAGTTCTTC.

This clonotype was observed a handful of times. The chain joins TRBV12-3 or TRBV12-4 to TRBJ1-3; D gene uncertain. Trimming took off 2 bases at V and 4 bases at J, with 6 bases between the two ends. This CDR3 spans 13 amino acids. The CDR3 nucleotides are TGTGCCAGCAGTTTATCGGCAGGAAACACCATATATTTT. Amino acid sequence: CASSLSAGNTIYF.

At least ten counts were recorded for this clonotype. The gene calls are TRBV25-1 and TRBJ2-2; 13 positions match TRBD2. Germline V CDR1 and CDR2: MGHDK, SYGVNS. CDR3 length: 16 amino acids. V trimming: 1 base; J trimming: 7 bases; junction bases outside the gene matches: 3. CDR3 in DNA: TGTGCCAGCAGTGAATTCCGACTAGCGGGAGGCGGGGAGCTGTTTTTT. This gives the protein CASSEFRLAGGGELFF.

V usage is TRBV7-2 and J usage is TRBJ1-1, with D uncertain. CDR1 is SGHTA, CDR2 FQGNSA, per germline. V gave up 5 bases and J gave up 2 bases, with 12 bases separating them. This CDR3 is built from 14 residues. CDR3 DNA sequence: TGTGCCAGCAGCAGGAGCCAGGAAAACACTGAAGCTTTCTTT. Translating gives CASSRSQENTEAFF. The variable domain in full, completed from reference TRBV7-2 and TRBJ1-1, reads GAGVSQSPSNKVTEKGKDVELRCDPISGHTALYWYRQSLGQGLEFLIYFQGNSAPDKSGLPSDRFSAERTGGSVSTLTIQRTQQEDSAVYLCASSRSQENTEAFFGQGTRLTVV.

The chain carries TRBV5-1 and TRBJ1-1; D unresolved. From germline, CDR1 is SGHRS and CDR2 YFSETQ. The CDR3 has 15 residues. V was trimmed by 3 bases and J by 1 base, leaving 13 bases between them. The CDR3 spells CASSSRTGGNTEAFF. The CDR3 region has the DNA TGCGCCAGCAGCTCCAGGACGGGTGGGAACACTGAAGCTTTCTTT.

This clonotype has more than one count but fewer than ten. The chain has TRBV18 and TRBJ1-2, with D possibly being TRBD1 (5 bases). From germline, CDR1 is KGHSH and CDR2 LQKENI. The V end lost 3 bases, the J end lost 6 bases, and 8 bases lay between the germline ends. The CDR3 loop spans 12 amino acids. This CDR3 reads CASSPGHDGYTF. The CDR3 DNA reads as TGTGCCAGCTCACCGGGGCACGATGGCTACACCTTC.

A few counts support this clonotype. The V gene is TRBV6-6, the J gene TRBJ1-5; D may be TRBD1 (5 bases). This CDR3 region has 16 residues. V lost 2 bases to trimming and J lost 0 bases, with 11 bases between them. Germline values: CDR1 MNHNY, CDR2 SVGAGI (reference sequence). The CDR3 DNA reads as TGTGCCAGCAGTTACGGGGCAACGAATAGCAATCAGCCCCAGCATTTT. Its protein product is CASSYGATNSNQPQHF.

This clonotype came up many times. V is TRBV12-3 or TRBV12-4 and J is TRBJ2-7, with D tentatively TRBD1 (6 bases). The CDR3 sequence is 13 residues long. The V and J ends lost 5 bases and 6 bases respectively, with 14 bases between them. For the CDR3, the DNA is TGTGCCAGCAGTCAAAAACAGGGTTCCGAGCAGTACTTC. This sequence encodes CASSQKQGSEQYF.

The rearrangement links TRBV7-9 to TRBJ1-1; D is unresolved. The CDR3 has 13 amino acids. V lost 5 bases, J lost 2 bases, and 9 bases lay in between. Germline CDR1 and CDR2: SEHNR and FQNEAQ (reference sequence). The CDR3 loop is CASSPQVNTEAFF. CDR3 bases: TGTGCCAGCAGCCCCCAGGTCAACACTGAAGCTTTCTTT. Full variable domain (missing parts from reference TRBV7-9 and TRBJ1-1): DTGVSQNPRHKITKRGQNVTFRCDPISEHNRLYWYRQTLGQGPEFLTYFQNEAQLEKSRLLSDRFSAERPKGSFSTLEIQRTEQGDSAMYLCASSPQVNTEAFFGQGTRLTVV.

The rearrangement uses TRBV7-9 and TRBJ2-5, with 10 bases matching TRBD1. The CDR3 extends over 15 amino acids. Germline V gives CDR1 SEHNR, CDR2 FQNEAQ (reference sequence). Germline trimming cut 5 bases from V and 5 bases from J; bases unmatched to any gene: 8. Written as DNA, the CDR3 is TGTGCCAGCAGCCTCGGGACAGGGGCCGGGGAGACCCAGTACTTC. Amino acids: CASSLGTGAGETQYF. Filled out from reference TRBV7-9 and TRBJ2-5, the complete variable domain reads DTGVSQNPRHKITKRGQNVTFRCDPISEHNRLYWYRQTLGQGPEFLTYFQNEAQLEKSRLLSDRFSAERPKGSFSTLEIQRTEQGDSAMYLCASSLGTGAGETQYFGPGTRLLVL.

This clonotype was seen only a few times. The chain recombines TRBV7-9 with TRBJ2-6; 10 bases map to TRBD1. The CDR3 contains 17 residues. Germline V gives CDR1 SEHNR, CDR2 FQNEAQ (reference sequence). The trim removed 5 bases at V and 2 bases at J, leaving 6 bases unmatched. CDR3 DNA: TGTGCCAGCAGCGTTCCCGGGACAGGGGCTGGGGCCAACGTCCTGACTTTC. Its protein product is CASSVPGTGAGANVLTF.

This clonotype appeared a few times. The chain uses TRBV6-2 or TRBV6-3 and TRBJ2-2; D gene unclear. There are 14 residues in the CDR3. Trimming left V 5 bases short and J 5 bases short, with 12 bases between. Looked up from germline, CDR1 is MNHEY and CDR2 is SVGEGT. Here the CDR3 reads CASSTTWVTGELFF. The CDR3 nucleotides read TGTGCCAGCAGTACCACCTGGGTGACCGGGGAGCTGTTTTTT.

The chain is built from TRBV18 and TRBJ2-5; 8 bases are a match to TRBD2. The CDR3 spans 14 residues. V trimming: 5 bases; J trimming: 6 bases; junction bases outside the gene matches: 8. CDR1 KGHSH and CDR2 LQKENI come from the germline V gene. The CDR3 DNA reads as TGTGCCAGCTCATCCACTAGCGGTAGGAAGACCCAGTACTTC. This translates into CASSSTSGRKTQYF. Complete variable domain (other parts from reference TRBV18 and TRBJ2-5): NAGVMQNPRHLVRRRGQEARLRCSPMKGHSHVYWYRQLPEEGLKFMVYLQKENIIDESGMPKERFSAEFPKEGPSILRIQQVVRGDSAAYFCASSSTSGRKTQYFGPGTRLLVL.

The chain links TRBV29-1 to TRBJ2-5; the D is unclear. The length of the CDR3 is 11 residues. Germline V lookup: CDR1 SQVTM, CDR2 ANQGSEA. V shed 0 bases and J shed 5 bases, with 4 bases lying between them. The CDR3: CSVEDWETQYF. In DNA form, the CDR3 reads TGCAGCGTTGAAGACTGGGAGACCCAGTACTTC.